A selection of T cell receptor beta chains follows, all from one sample in a study of blood T cell repertoires in COVID-19. Sequencing used immunoSEQ multiplex PCR; TCRdb keeps in-frame clones, though not all of them. The data hold around 99,000 clones, with about nine tenths observed a single time. The specimen was peripheral blood. Receptors were obtained from a man aged 45-60 years with acute or convalescent COVID-19. Each CDR3 is given with its conserved first and last residue.

v_gene	j_gene	CDR3aa
TRBV9	TRBJ2-1	CASSVAVSSGSYNEQFF
TRBV10-1	TRBJ2-5	CASSPVLQETQYF
TRBV5-1	TRBJ2-5	CASSLVGQGNGETQYF
TRBV29-1	TRBJ2-7	CSVTGTGGPYEQYF
TRBV20-1	TRBJ2-3	CSAPGFDTQYF
TRBV2	TRBJ1-2	CASSTSYSDGYTF
TRBV4-1	TRBJ1-4	CASSPPDREEKLFF
TRBV6-5	TRBJ1-2	CASKRGTGNLGYTF
TRBV18	TRBJ1-6	CASSIQGKSYNSPLHF
TRBV6-5	TRBJ1-1	CASTRGGTGSEAFF
TRBV4-3	TRBJ2-7	CASSQDHRLAGTHEQYF
TRBV6-5	TRBJ2-7	CASFAGRTSGGEQYF
TRBV29-1	TRBJ1-1	CSVHRGNTEAFF
TRBV6-5	TRBJ2-2	CASSFPAGGGELFF
TRBV5-4	TRBJ2-2	CASSLRVGELFF
TRBV30	TRBJ2-5	CAWSVFQGTPTKETQYF
TRBV11-2	TRBJ1-5	CASSLSQMQGPQHF
TRBV9	TRBJ1-3	CASSPSGGRGNTIYF
TRBV5-4	TRBJ2-3	CASIAGGRTDTQYF
TRBV14	TRBJ2-4	CASSPRTSSKNIQYF
TRBV19	TRBJ1-2	CASSIATGLGYTF
TRBV7-9	TRBJ2-5	CASSFQGTATATQYF
TRBV27	TRBJ1-2	CASSSETGLFYGYTF
TRBV11-3	TRBJ2-1	CASSLTSGHNEQFF
TRBV7-8	TRBJ2-3	CASSLVTGSDTDTQYF
TRBV5-1	TRBJ1-6	CASSAWTGDESPLHF
TRBV21-1	TRBJ1-1	CASSKGTDEAFF
TRBV10-3	TRBJ1-5	CAISEGDQPQHF
TRBV6-5	TRBJ1-5	CASKQGRNQPQHF
TRBV9	TRBJ2-7	CASSVGLSGSSSYEQYF
TRBV3-1/TRBV3-2	TRBJ2-3	CASSQDRVVGTDTQYF
TRBV19	TRBJ2-1	CASTLLAGGSLYEQFF